The clone carrying this T cell receptor (beta chain) was found many times. Its antigen is unknown. The data are from a study of shared clonotypes between healthy human individuals. For the study at large: Each donor's CD8 memory used one plate, CD8 naive two, each CD4 subset three.

Germline V gene sequence: CDR1 SGHTA, CDR2 FQGNSA. The CDR3 has 17 amino acids. V was clipped by 5 bases and J by 1 base, with 18 bases between them. Study-level results: Generally, naive subsets (rather than memory subsets) showed larger estimated richness.

Profiling relied on immunoSEQ multiplex PCR, and the TCRdb table lists in-frame clones only, not all of them. The sample contains about a million clones, around 74% of which appear only once. The sequenced sample consisted of memory CD4+ T cells sorted from blood. Subset indicated: CD45RA-negative fraction. This sequence joins TRBV7-2 and TRBJ2-1; D may be TRBD2 (6 bases). The receptor was isolated from a man younger than 35 in good health. CDR3 nucleotides: TGTGCCAGCAGCCCGCTATGGGGAGGCGCGTCCTACAATGAGCAGTTCTTC. Amino acid sequence: CASSPLWGGASYNEQFF.